A selection of T cell receptor beta chains follows, all from one sample in a study of shared clonotypes between healthy human individuals. Libraries were prepared by immunoSEQ multiplex PCR; TCRdb keeps only in-frame clonotypes and omits some of them. The sample holds approximately 2,000,000 clones, approximately 90% seen once. The sample comprised naive CD4+ T cells from PBMCs. The receptor source for this set is a man between 18 and 29 years old in good health. Some clones in this sample may be carry-over from other donors' samples. CDR3s include the opening cysteine and the closing phenylalanine or tryptophan. The D gene is left open where the match is weak. Clone size is not always given. Where it is, it says once, few, many or a class for expanded clones.

D gene | clone size | J gene | V gene | CDR3 DNA | CDR3 protein
- | few | TRBJ1-1 | TRBV2 | TGTGCCAGCAGATCGCCACAGGGATACACTGAAGCTTTCTTT | CASRSPQGYTEAFF
- | once | TRBJ1-5 | TRBV6-1 | TGTGCCAGCGGTAAAGGAAGAGATCAGCCCCAGCATTTT | CASGKGRDQPQHF
TRBD1 | - | TRBJ2-3 | TRBV5-6 | TGTGCCAGCACCCAGGACAGGGGGCTCACAGATACGCAGTATTTT | CASTQDRGLTDTQYF
TRBD2 | - | TRBJ2-1 | TRBV18 | TGTGCCAGCTCTCAGGAGACTAGCGCGATATACAATGAGCAGTTCTTC | CASSQETSAIYNEQFF
- | - | TRBJ2-7 | TRBV7-2 | TGTGCCAGCAGCTTAGTTGGGGGAGGGGGCGAGCAGTACTTC | CASSLVGGGGEQYF
- | - | TRBJ2-3 | TRBV11-2 | TGTGCCAGCAGCTTTTCGGGGAGCACAGATACGCAGTATTTT | CASSFSGSTDTQYF
TRBD1 | - | TRBJ2-5 | TRBV28 | TGTGCCAGCAGTTCGTACCACAGGGGGATGGAGACCCAGTACTTC | CASSSYHRGMETQYF
- | - | TRBJ1-1 | TRBV29-1 | TGCAGCGTTTGTGAAGAGGGCCGGACTGAAGCTTTCTTT | CSVCEEGRTEAFF
TRBD1 | - | TRBJ2-2 | TRBV9 | TGTGCCAGCAGCGCCCTTCCAGGGGGCCCGAGCACCGGGGAGCTGTTTTTT | CASSALPGGPSTGELFF
- | - | TRBJ1-3 | TRBV28 | TGTGCCAGCAGTACTGTCTTTTTTGGGATAACCGAAAACGCAGGAAACACCATATATTTT | CASSTVFFGITENAGNTIYF
TRBD1 | - | TRBJ1-3 | TRBV5-4 | TGTGCCAGCAGCCCCATTCCCGGGACAGGGCTGACTGGAAACACCATATATTTT | CASSPIPGTGLTGNTIYF
- | - | TRBJ1-1 | TRBV5-6 | TGTGCCAGCAGCTTGTGGAGCAGGGACACTGAAGCTTTCTTT | CASSLWSRDTEAFF
- | - | TRBJ1-5 | TRBV2 | TGTGCCAGCAGCGGGCGGGAAGGTCAGCCCCAGCATTTT | CASSGREGQPQHF
TRBD2 | once | TRBJ2-1 | TRBV4-2 | TGTGCCAGCAGCCAAAGACTAGCGGGCGCTTACAATGAGCAGTTCTTC | CASSQRLAGAYNEQFF
- | - | TRBJ1-3 | TRBV6-5 | TGTGCCAGCAGTTACTTCAAGGGAACTGGAAACACCATATATTTT | CASSYFKGTGNTIYF
TRBD1 | - | TRBJ2-2 | TRBV11-2 | TGTGCCAGCAGTCCGGGACAGGGAAACACCGGGGAGCTGTTTTTT | CASSPGQGNTGELFF
- | - | TRBJ2-1 | TRBV28 | TGTGCCAGCAGTTCACCCCTGTTTAGCTCCTACAATGAGCAGTTCTTC | CASSSPLFSSYNEQFF
TRBD1 | - | TRBJ1-1 | TRBV7-2 | TGTGCCAGCAGCTCTCACCCGGGACAGCTGAACACTGAAGCTTTCTTT | CASSSHPGQLNTEAFF
TRBD1 | - | TRBJ1-4 | TRBV7-9 | TGTGCCAGCAGCTCCCAGGGGGCGGAGGAAAAACTGTTTTTT | CASSSQGAEEKLFF
- | - | TRBJ1-1 | TRBV27 | TGTGCCAGCAGTTTTCTCACAGGGTCCACTGAAGCTTTCTTT | CASSFLTGSTEAFF
TRBD1 | - | TRBJ2-7 | TRBV7-7 | TGTGCCAGCGCCCGCGGACAGGGGAACGACGAGCAGTACTTC | CASARGQGNDEQYF
TRBD2 | - | TRBJ2-3 | TRBV11-3 | TGTGCCAGCAGCCGTAGGGAGGGCCTCGATACGCAGTATTTT | CASSRREGLDTQYF
- | - | TRBJ1-1 | TRBV6-5 | TGTGCCAGCAGTCTCCAGGGGCGGCCTGAAGCTTTCTTT | CASSLQGRPEAFF
- | - | TRBJ1-2 | TRBV2 | TGTGCCAGCAGTGAGGATACAGGCTCCATCTATGGCTACACCTTC | CASSEDTGSIYGYTF
- | once | TRBJ1-1 | TRBV7-9 | TGTGCCAGCAGCTTCTCGGGGGCATACACTGAAGCTTTCTTT | CASSFSGAYTEAFF
- | - | TRBJ2-7 | TRBV6-1 | TGTGCCAGCAGTGAAAACACAGAGCAGTACTTC | CASSENTEQYF
- | - | TRBJ2-7 | TRBV5-1 | TGCGCCAGCAGCCCGACGCAACCTCGCTACGAGCAGTACTTC | CASSPTQPRYEQYF
TRBD2 | - | TRBJ2-2 | TRBV9 | TGTGCCAGCAGCGTCCCGCTTGGTACTAGCGGGAGCGCCGGGGAGCTGTTTTTT | CASSVPLGTSGSAGELFF
TRBD1 | - | TRBJ1-1 | TRBV19 | TGTGCCAGTAGTTACAGGGGGAGGAACACTGAAGCTTTCTTT | CASSYRGRNTEAFF
- | - | TRBJ2-5 | TRBV18 | TGTGCCAGCTCCCCCACCGTAGACGCCCAGTACTTC | CASSPTVDAQYF
TRBD1 | - | TRBJ2-2 | TRBV2 | TGTGCCAGCAGCTTGACAGGGCCGGCCGGGGAGCTGTTTTTT | CASSLTGPAGELFF
TRBD2 | - | TRBJ2-1 | TRBV7-9 | TGTGCCAGCAGCTTAGCTAGCGGGAGGTCTTACAATGAGCAGTTCTTC | CASSLASGRSYNEQFF
- | - | TRBJ1-1 | TRBV29-1 | TGCAGCGTTATTGACAGGATGAACACTGAAGCTTTCTTT | CSVIDRMNTEAFF
- | - | TRBJ2-5 | TRBV5-1 | TGCGCCAGCAGCTTGGCCACCACAGCGGAAGAGACCCAGTACTTC | CASSLATTAEETQYF
TRBD1 | once | TRBJ1-1 | TRBV5-6 | TGTGCCAGCAGCTTGGACAGGGGGGTCTCCAACACTGAAGCTTTCTTT | CASSLDRGVSNTEAFF
- | - | TRBJ2-3 | TRBV5-1 | TGCGCCAGCAGCCGTAGTGGGGTAGATACGCAGTATTTT | CASSRSGVDTQYF
TRBD2 | once | TRBJ2-1 | TRBV5-1 | TGCGCCAGCAGCTTGGCCCAGACTAGCGGATACAATGAGCAGTTCTTC | CASSLAQTSGYNEQFF
TRBD1 | - | TRBJ2-1 | TRBV7-2 | TGTGCCAGCAGCTTAGGGGACAGGGGGCTTGATGAGCAGTTCTTC | CASSLGDRGLDEQFF
TRBD1 | - | TRBJ2-7 | TRBV9 | TGTGCCAGCAGCCCAGACAGGGGGCGGGAGCAGTACTTC | CASSPDRGREQYF
- | - | TRBJ2-6 | TRBV4-3 | TGCGCCAGCAGCCAAGATTTGGGGGTTGGGGCCAACGTCCTGACTTTC | CASSQDLGVGANVLTF
- | - | TRBJ1-1 | TRBV5-1 | TGCGCCAGCAGCTCTCTTTCGACAGGCCTCATGAACACTGAAGCTTTCTTT | CASSSLSTGLMNTEAFF
- | - | TRBJ1-4 | TRBV28 | TGTGCCAGCACGATCCTTGGGGAAAAACTGTTTTTT | CASTILGEKLFF
- | - | TRBJ1-1 | TRBV7-9 | TGTGCCAGCAGTTCAATGGGGTACGCTGAAGCTTTCTTT | CASSSMGYAEAFF
- | - | TRBJ1-2 | TRBV5-1 | TGCGCCAGCAGCGCCATAGGAGTAATTGACTATGGCTACACCTTC | CASSAIGVIDYGYTF
TRBD2 | - | TRBJ2-7 | TRBV28 | TGTGCCAGCATCTCGGGTAGCGGGAGAGAGCAGTACTTC | CASISGSGREQYF
TRBD1 | - | TRBJ1-6 | TRBV6-6 | TGTGCCAGCAGCCCACGGGACAGGGGCAATTCACCCCTCCACTTT | CASSPRDRGNSPLHF
- | - | TRBJ2-3 | TRBV6-1 | TGTGCCAGCAGTGCGGGGGTTCAGTTCACAGATACGCAGTATTTT | CASSAGVQFTDTQYF
- | - | TRBJ1-2 | TRBV15 | TGTGCCACCAGCAGACTTTCCTCCGCGGGGGACTATGGCTACACCTTC | CATSRLSSAGDYGYTF
TRBD1 | - | TRBJ2-7 | TRBV5-1 | TGCGCCAGCAGGCCCCGGGACAGGGTGTTCTACGAGCAGTACTTC | CASRPRDRVFYEQYF
TRBD1 | - | TRBJ1-5 | TRBV6-1 | TGTGCCAGCAGTGAAGAGGGGACAGGGTTTAATCAGCCCCAGCATTTT | CASSEEGTGFNQPQHF
TRBD1 | - | TRBJ1-6 | TRBV28 | TGTGCCAGCAGCTCTGGCCCAGGGGACAGTCGGTCACCCCTCCACTTT | CASSSGPGDSRSPLHF
- | - | TRBJ2-7 | TRBV7-2 | TGTGCCAGCAGCTTCGCGCTGGCTAGCACGTACGAGCAGTACTTC | CASSFALASTYEQYF
- | once | TRBJ2-5 | TRBV11-2 | TGTGCCAGCAGCCAAGGACAGCCCCCCGAGACCCAGTACTTC | CASSQGQPPETQYF
- | - | TRBJ1-1 | TRBV7-3 | TGTGCCAGCAGCCTAGAGGGGAACACTGAAGCTTTCTTT | CASSLEGNTEAFF
- | - | TRBJ2-6 | TRBV5-6 | TGTGCCAGCAGCTTGGCGAGAGAGCCGTACTCTGGGGCCAACGTCCTGACTTTC | CASSLAREPYSGANVLTF
TRBD1 | - | TRBJ1-2 | TRBV28 | TGTGCCAGCAGCCCCGGACAGGGAGTATGGGGCTACACCTTC | CASSPGQGVWGYTF
- | - | TRBJ1-3 | TRBV5-8 | TGTGCCAGCAGCTTGGGGCGCACTCGGGTGGGCACCATATATTTT | CASSLGRTRVGTIYF
TRBD1 | - | TRBJ1-2 | TRBV6-1 | TGTGCCAGCAGGCCGACAGGGAACTATGGCTACACCTTC | CASRPTGNYGYTF